The 30 T cell receptor beta chains given below trace back to one sample, sequenced in a study of cytomegalovirus exposure and HLA in healthy donors. The primer mix had 60 Vbeta and 13 Jbeta primers. Sequencing was performed with immunoSEQ multiplex PCR; in TCRdb, only in-frame clones are kept and a portion is missing. The table has some 97,000 clones, 65% to 90% seen once; the top ten hold more than 1%. Input material: PBMCs. The receptors were sampled from a woman between 18 and 30 years old in good health and CMV-seronegative.

The J gene is TRBJ2-2, the V gene TRBV21-1; the table's D call, TRBD2, has no DNA check behind it. TRBV21-1 corresponds to a pseudogene. The CDR3 has 16 residues. The CDR3 region is CASNQPPLAVTGELFF. CDR3 in DNA: TGTGCCAGCAACCAACCGCCCCTAGCTGTCACCGGGGAGCTGTTTTTT.

This chain connects TRBV29-1 to TRBJ2-2; 11 nucleotides align to TRBD2. Trimming removed 6 bases from V and 0 bases from J; junction bases left unmatched: 9. The CDR3 totals 17 residues. Germline V gives CDR1 SQVTM, CDR2 ANQGSEA. DNA of the CDR3: TGCAGCGTCAAAGGGACTAGCGGAGCTGCGAACACCGGGGAGCTGTTTTTT. Its protein product is CSVKGTSGAANTGELFF.

The chain couples TRBV6-1 to TRBJ2-7, with TRBD2 as a possible D gene (6 bases). In germline, CDR1 is MNHNS, CDR2 SASEGT. With 6 bases removed from V and 6 bases from J, the gap between germline ends came to 15 bases. CDR3 length: 13 residues. Written as DNA, the CDR3 is TGTGCCAGCAGCACCATAACCGGGGGCGAGCAGTACTTC. It yields the protein CASSTITGGEQYF.

This clone was counted a single time. The chain links TRBV19 to TRBJ2-7; a possible D gene is TRBD1 (6 bases). This CDR3 is 14 amino acids long. Germline V CDR1 and CDR2: LNHDA, SQIVND (reference sequence). Trimming took off 4 bases at V and 6 bases at J, with 16 bases between the two ends. The CDR3 nucleotides read TGTGCCAGTAGTACGGACAGCCCCTCGGGCGAGCAGTACTTC. Protein sequence: CASSTDSPSGEQYF.

This chain links TRBV7-8 with TRBJ1-2; 7 positions agree with TRBD1. CDR1 SGHVS and CDR2 FQNEAQ come from the germline V gene. After removal of 5 bases from V and 8 bases from J, the junction contained 5 bases not matched to a gene. This CDR3 comprises 12 residues. As DNA, the CDR3 is TGTGCCAGCAGCGCGACAGGGAGCGGCTACACCTTC. Its translation: CASSATGSGYTF.

J is TRBJ2-4 and V is TRBV28; possible D gene TRBD2, 5 bases. The CDR3 is made up of 16 amino acids. Germline V gene data show CDR1 as MDHEN and CDR2 as SYDVKM. The V and J ends lost 7 bases and 4 bases respectively, with 20 bases between them. This CDR3 reads CASTSALVREKNIQYF. CDR3 DNA: TGTGCCAGCACCTCTGCTCTAGTCCGGGAAAAAAACATTCAGTACTTC.

A few counts support this clone. The chain is built from TRBV7-2 and TRBJ1-1; TRBD1 matches at 7 bases. V was pared by 5 bases and J by 0 bases, with 6 bases of the junction left unmatched. The CDR3 has 15 amino acids. Germline CDR1 SGHTA, CDR2 FQGNSA. The CDR3 protein is CASSPWTGMNTEAFF. In DNA form, the CDR3 reads TGTGCCAGCAGCCCATGGACAGGAATGAACACTGAAGCTTTCTTT.

Here the CDR3 DNA reads TGTGCCAGCAGCCCCAGCGGGGTAACGCGAGATACGCAGTATTTT. Residues: CASSPSGVTRDTQYF. The V gene is TRBV11-3, the J gene TRBJ2-3; 7 nucleotides line up with TRBD2. Germline V gene sequence: CDR1 SGHNT, CDR2 YENEEA. This CDR3 has 15 residues. V lost 5 bases to trimming and J lost 5 bases; unmatched junction nucleotides: 10.

The V and J genes are TRBV7-9 and TRBJ2-1; 7 bases agree with TRBD2. The CDR3 sequence is 16 residues long. V lost 5 bases to trimming and J lost 6 bases; unmatched junction nucleotides: 13. Germline V gives CDR1 SEHNR, CDR2 FQNEAQ (reference sequence). CDR3 DNA: TGTGCCAGCAGCCCCACTTCTGGGAGGGACCTCAATGAGCAGTTCTTC. Amino acids: CASSPTSGRDLNEQFF.

The V and J genes are TRBV4-3 and TRBJ2-1; 10 bases agree with TRBD2. Trimming at V came to 8 bases and at J to 3 bases, leaving 19 bases not matched to a gene. The CDR3 is made up of 19 amino acids. Germline assignment: CDR1 LGHNA and CDR2 YSLEER. CDR3 sequence reads: CASGRGSGGPKPDYNEQFF. The CDR3 bases are TGCGCCAGCGGCCGGGGTAGCGGGGGGCCCAAACCCGACTACAATGAGCAGTTCTTC.

The DNA for the CDR3 is TGTGCCAGCAGTTTTAGTCCCCTAGGGAGTAATGAGCAGTTCTTC. It specifies CASSFSPLGSNEQFF. This sequence joins TRBV27 and TRBJ2-1; a possible D gene is TRBD2 (5 bases). Trimming took 3 bases from V and 7 from J, leaving 16 bases between them. The CDR3 is 15 residues long. Germline V lookup: CDR1 MNHEY, CDR2 SMNVEV (reference sequence).

The rearrangement uses TRBV11-3 and TRBJ1-1; TRBD1 matches 8 bases. Germline CDR1 SGHNT, CDR2 YENEEA. V lost 3 bases to trimming and J lost 8 bases; unmatched junction nucleotides: 5. The CDR3 covers 13 residues. CDR3 in DNA: TGTGCCAGCAGCTTGTCGGGACAGGTCGAAGCTTTCTTT. Encoded protein: CASSLSGQVEAFF.

This rearrangement joins TRBV5-6 to TRBJ2-7; 7 bases are shared with TRBD2. Germline CDR1 is SGHDT and CDR2 is YYEEEE. There are 18 residues in the CDR3. V dropped 0 bases and J dropped 5; count of bases not matched to a gene: 17. In nucleotides, the CDR3 is TGTGCCAGCAGCTTGGTGGTCGGGGAGGGCTCCCTCTTGGACGAGCAGTACTTC. It encodes CASSLVVGEGSLLDEQYF.

The chain recombines TRBV9 with TRBJ2-1; TRBD2 agrees at 7 bases. The CDR3 covers 14 residues. Germline lookup yields CDR1 SGDLS and CDR2 YYNGEE. V shed 1 base, J shed 3 bases, and the junction held 1 base outside the gene matches. Here the CDR3 DNA reads TGTGCCAGCAGCGTATCTAGCGGCTACAATGAGCAGTTCTTC. It encodes CASSVSSGYNEQFF. Supplemented by reference TRBV9 and TRBJ2-1, the full variable domain reads DSGVTQTPKHLITATGQRVTLRCSPRSGDLSVYWYQQSLDQGLQFLIQYYNGEERAKGNILERFSAQQFPDLHSELNLSSLELGDSALYFCASSVSSGYNEQFFGPGTRLTVL.

The chain links TRBV6-1 to TRBJ2-5; 8 positions agree with TRBD2. V dropped 2 bases and J dropped 3; count of bases not matched to a gene: 5. The CDR3 length is 15 residues. Germline CDR1 reads MNHNS; CDR2 reads SASEGT. The CDR3, as DNA: TGTGCCAGCAGTGAACCGGGACTAGAAAAAGAGACCCAGTACTTC. It codes for CASSEPGLEKETQYF.

This sequence joins TRBV28 and TRBJ1-6; 10 bases are a match to TRBD1. V lost 6 bases to trimming and J lost 1 base; unmatched junction nucleotides: 3. CDR1 is MDHEN, CDR2 SYDVKM, per germline. The CDR3 is 16 residues long. The CDR3 nucleotides read TGTGCCAGCAGGCGACAGGGGGCTTCCTATAATTCACCCCTCCACTTT. It encodes CASRRQGASYNSPLHF.

This chain joins TRBV9 and TRBJ2-2; 8 bases line up with TRBD1. The germline CDR1 and CDR2 sequences are SGDLS and YYNGEE. The trim removed 0 bases at V and 6 bases at J, leaving 7 bases unmatched. This CDR3 has 16 residues. The chain's CDR3 is CASSVVPAGGSGELFF. Here the CDR3 DNA reads TGTGCCAGCAGCGTAGTTCCGGCAGGGGGCTCCGGGGAGCTGTTTTTT.

This clone has just a few counts. The V gene is TRBV4-3, the J gene TRBJ2-2, with TRBD1 matching over 7 bases. Losses at the gene ends were 3 bases for V and 7 bases for J; bases not matched to a gene: 14. Looked up from germline, CDR1 is LGHNA and CDR2 is YSLEER. The CDR3 loop spans 17 amino acids. The CDR3 is CASSQNKITGAGGELFF. In DNA form, the CDR3 reads TGCGCCAGCAGCCAGAATAAGATAACAGGGGCCGGCGGGGAGCTGTTTTTT.

The V call is TRBV5-6, the J call TRBJ2-5; TRBD2 agrees at 8 bases. The CDR3 spans 19 residues. The junction had 20 bases not matched to a gene; V was cut back by 0 bases and J by 7 bases. Germline V CDR1 and CDR2: SGHDT, YYEEEE. CDR3 amino acids: CASSLAGEVGWKRELTQYF. The CDR3 bases are TGTGCCAGCAGCTTGGCCGGGGAAGTGGGGTGGAAGCGGGAGTTGACCCAGTACTTC.

CDR3 amino acids: CASRSGGAANEKLFF. The CDR3 nucleotides are TGTGCCAGCAGATCAGGGGGCGCGGCTAATGAAAAACTGTTTTTT. The chain recombines TRBV6-5 with TRBJ1-4; 8 bases are a match to TRBD1. This CDR3 is 15 amino acids long. Losses at the gene ends were 6 bases for V and 3 bases for J; bases not matched to a gene: 6. Per the germline V gene, CDR1 is MNHEY and CDR2 is SVGAGI.

V is TRBV4-1 and J is TRBJ2-6, with 9 bases aligning to TRBD1. This CDR3 spans 16 amino acids. The germline V gene encodes CDR1 MGHRA and CDR2 YSYEKL. V shed 4 bases, J shed 0 bases, and the junction held 1 base outside the gene matches. CDR3 sequence: CASSPTGGSGANVLTF. In DNA, the CDR3 is TGCGCCAGCAGCCCGACAGGGGGCTCTGGGGCCAACGTCCTGACTTTC.

This chain connects TRBV5-1 to TRBJ2-6; D unclear. This CDR3 region has 15 residues. V was cut by 4 bases and J by 2 bases, with 10 bases left in between. CDR1 and CDR2 (germline): SGHRS, YFSETQ. The CDR3 nucleotides read TGCGCCAGCAGCGAACATTTTACTGGGGCCAACGTCCTGACTTTC. Its translation: CASSEHFTGANVLTF.

The chain recombines TRBV19 with TRBJ2-2; 7 bases align to TRBD2. V was pared by 3 bases and J by 6 bases, with 16 bases of the junction left unmatched. The CDR3 has 18 amino acids. Germline lookup yields CDR1 LNHDA and CDR2 SQIVND (reference sequence). The CDR3 protein is CASSMGGRALDSPGELFF. The CDR3 bases are TGTGCCAGTAGTATGGGGGGGAGGGCCTTGGATTCCCCCGGGGAGCTGTTTTTT.

J is TRBJ2-1 and V is TRBV30, with D possibly TRBD2 on 5 matching bases. Deletions cut 2 bases from V and 0 bases from J, with 11 bases between. Germline V gene lookup returns CDR1 GTSNPN and CDR2 SVGIG (reference sequence). This CDR3 contains 15 residues. The CDR3 DNA reads as TGTGCCTGGAGTCTCGGGGTTAGCTCCTACAATGAGCAGTTCTTC. Protein: CAWSLGVSSYNEQFF.

Written as DNA, the CDR3 is TGCAGTGCTAGGGAGGTGGAAAAACTGTTTTTT. This codes for CSAREVEKLFF. V is TRBV20-1 and J is TRBJ1-4; D is unresolved. Germline V gene sequence: CDR1 DFQATT, CDR2 SNEGSKA (reference sequence). V lost 3 bases to trimming and J lost 8 bases, with 7 bases between them. The CDR3 runs to 11 residues.

V usage is TRBV5-4 and J usage is TRBJ1-5, with a tentative D call TRBD1 (6 bases). V was trimmed by 0 bases and J by 0 bases, leaving 13 bases between them. The CDR3 runs 17 residues. The germline gives CDR1 SGHNT, CDR2 YYREEE (reference sequence). The chain's CDR3 is CASSLAKARGSNQPQHF. CDR3 nucleotide sequence: TGTGCCAGCAGCTTGGCCAAGGCCAGGGGTAGCAATCAGCCCCAGCATTTT. Complete variable domain (other parts from reference TRBV5-4 and TRBJ1-5): ETGVTQSPTHLIKTRGQQVTLRCSSQSGHNTVSWYQQALGQGPQFIFQYYREEENGRGNFPPRFSGLQFPNYSSELNVNALELDDSALYLCASSLAKARGSNQPQHFGDGTRLSIL.

The J gene is TRBJ1-2, the V gene TRBV29-1, with no clear D. CDR1 and CDR2 (germline): SQVTM, ANQGSEA. The CDR3 spans 11 residues. CDR3 loop: CVAPGNYGYTF. The DNA of the CDR3 is TGCGTCGCCCCGGGTAACTATGGCTACACCTTC.

The chain recombines TRBV28 with TRBJ2-1; the match to TRBD2 covers 7 bases. J lost 6 bases, V lost 7 bases, and 9 bases had no gene match. Germline lookup yields CDR1 MDHEN and CDR2 SYDVKM. The CDR3 is 14 amino acids. CDR3 sequence: CASTSGWGGNEQFF. As DNA, the CDR3 is TGTGCCAGCACCTCGGGGTGGGGGGGCAATGAGCAGTTCTTC. The whole variable domain, remainder taken from reference TRBV28 and TRBJ2-1, is DVKVTQSSRYLVKRTGEKVFLECVQDMDHENMFWYRQDPGLGLRLIYFSYDVKMKEKGDIPEGYSVSREKKERFSLILESASTNQTSMYLCASTSGWGGNEQFFGPGTRLTVL.

The rearrangement joins TRBV28 to TRBJ1-3, with a tentative D call TRBD1 (5 bases). With 3 bases removed from V and 5 bases from J, the gap between germline ends came to 14 bases. Per germline, CDR1 MDHEN and CDR2 SYDVKM. This CDR3 contains 15 residues. The CDR3 nucleotides are TGTGCCAGCAGTTTTCAGGGAATGAAGAGAAACACCATATATTTT. This sequence encodes CASSFQGMKRNTIYF.

There are a few counts of this clone. The rearrangement links TRBV9 to TRBJ2-2; 10 bases are shared with TRBD1. Germline CDR1 is SGDLS and CDR2 is YYNGEE. CDR3 length equals 15 residues. V lost 4 bases to trimming and J lost 4 bases; unmatched junction nucleotides: 4. The CDR3 bases are TGTGCCAGCAGCAGGGGACAGGGGCGCACCGGGGAGCTGTTTTTT. Translated, it gives CASSRGQGRTGELFF.